Presented here are 2 T cell receptor beta chains from one specimen sequenced in a study of blood T cells in healthy people across ages. PCR was performed a second time for about 7 to 12 cycles using a sample-barcoded 5' primer and a J-beta primer mix. Via MiXCR, TCRdb re-called the 5' RACE reads, giving one row per CDR3 protein. Seen here are hundreds of thousands of distinct CDR3 sequences, about 25% observed once, and the top ten hold less than 9%. In addition, the sample was reused for a study of T cells of mothers and their children.

The sample taken for sequencing was blood. The origin of the receptors is a boy between 10 and 17 years old in good health.

This clonotype occurred a few times. The chain combines TRBV29-1 with TRBJ2-5; TRBD1 aligns across 8 bases. The J call is uncertain, as TRBJ2-1 better fits the DNA end. In germline, CDR1 is SQVTM, CDR2 ANQGSEA. The CDR3 is 14 amino acids. CDR3 residues: CSVGRDRSYNEQFF. The CDR3 DNA is TGCAGCGTGGGCCGGGACAGGTCTTACAATGAGCAGTTCTTC.

This clonotype has at least ten counts. The chain joins TRBV28 to TRBJ2-7; D might be TRBD1 or TRBD2, each matching 7 bases. Germline V gene sequence: CDR1 MDHEN, CDR2 SYDVKM. The CDR3 runs to 20 residues. V was trimmed by 8 bases and J by 6 bases, leaving 38 bases between them. The CDR3 DNA is TGTGCCAGCGACCAGGGGGGGTTCGGTACAACCGGCGAGAGGGAGAGCGAGCAGTACTTC. It encodes CASDQGGFGTTGERESEQYF.